The clone carrying this T cell receptor beta chain occurred many times. Its antigen is still unknown. Amplified regions were TCR beta CDR3 sequences from RNA transcripts. A set of HTBI primers served as the primers for a first-round RT-PCR of the TCR CDR3. Each CDR3 protein gets one entry after TCRdb re-called the multiplex PCR reads with MiXCR. The data show hundreds of thousands of distinct CDR3 sequences, with more than 12% seen just once and approximately 12% held by the top ten. The record originates from a study of T cells in Graves' hyperthyroidism and ophthalmopathy. The V end lost 4 bases, the J end lost 8 bases, and 14 bases lay between the germline ends. The CDR3 sequence is 13 residues long. The germline CDR1 and CDR2 sequences are SEHNR and FQNEAQ (reference sequence). Whole-study results and caveats: Ophthalmopathy was predicted by the model a median of approximately six months ahead of onset. Most clonotypes that expanded in the thyroid above 0.001 also showed up in blood.

Lactation, pregnancy, other autoimmune disease or uncontrolled infection excluded patients. Every diagnosis used clinical symptoms, serum thyroxine and TRAb, thyroid ultrasound and orbital computed tomography. The sequence came from a woman in her 50s with Graves' ophthalmopathy. The chain is built from TRBV7-9 and TRBJ1-1; no reliable D call. The sample taken for sequencing was blood. DNA of the CDR3: TGTGCCAGCAGCTCAGTCGGTACCCGAGAAGCTTTCTTT. It yields the protein CASSSVGTREAFF.